The 17 T cell receptor beta chains below all came from one sample that was sequenced in a study of T cell repertoires in cytomegalovirus infection. Their target antigens are unknown. TCRdb processed the reads anew with MiXCR; each CDR3 protein has one entry. The sample holds roughly 860,000 distinct CDR3 sequences, 32% seen once. The sample consisted of cultured CD8+ T cells from PBMCs, taken from culture after CMV antigen stimulation. The receptor source for this set is a human donor in good health (CMV status not recorded). Some clones in this sample may be carry-over from other donors' samples.

This clonotype has a count of ten or more. The rearrangement links TRBV12-3 or TRBV12-4 to TRBJ2-7, with 7 bases fitting TRBD1. V shed 5 bases, J shed 3 bases, and the junction held 10 bases outside the gene matches. There are 15 residues in the CDR3. The CDR3 DNA follows: TGTGCCAGCAGTCCAGCCGGGACAGTAGTCTACGAGCAGTACTTC. It yields the protein CASSPAGTVVYEQYF.

There are a few counts of this clonotype. The rearrangement uses TRBV7-9 and TRBJ1-2; D is unclear. The CDR3 consists of 13 residues. V lost 4 bases and J 0 bases, leaving 6 bases between the germline ends. Germline CDR1 reads SEHNR; CDR2 reads FQNEAQ (reference sequence). The CDR3 nucleotides are TGTGCCAGCAGCTCCGGTACTAACTATGGCTACACCTTC. Translated: CASSSGTNYGYTF.

This clonotype came up many times. The genes are TRBV12-3 or TRBV12-4 and TRBJ2-7; D is possibly TRBD1 (5 bases). V lost 6 bases, J lost 2 bases, and 14 bases lay in between. There are 14 residues in the CDR3. The CDR3 here is CASSHSPTAYEQYF. CDR3 DNA sequence: TGTGCCAGCAGCCATAGCCCGACAGCCTACGAGCAGTACTTC.

The chain employs TRBV19 and TRBJ1-1, with a weak D call TRBD1 (6 bases). The germline CDR1 and CDR2 sequences are LNHDA and SQIVND (reference sequence). The CDR3 has 16 residues. V was shortened by 3 bases and J by 2 bases, with 16 bases between the two germline ends. CDR3: CASSIAGTQTNTEAFF. CDR3 nucleotide sequence: TGTGCCAGTAGTATTGCCGGGACACAGACTAACACTGAAGCTTTCTTT.

This clonotype was recorded a few times. The chain recombines TRBV11-2 with TRBJ2-3, with 9 positions matching TRBD2. This CDR3 region has 16 residues. In germline, CDR1 is SGHAT, CDR2 FQNNGV. V shed 0 bases and J 2 bases; nucleotides not matched to a gene: 3. This chain's CDR3 is CASSLDAGGITDTQYF. CDR3 sequence (DNA): TGTGCCAGCAGCTTAGACGCGGGGGGGATCACAGATACGCAGTATTTT.

V and J are TRBV4-1 and TRBJ2-3; TRBD2 is a possible D gene (7 bases). V lost 1 base and J 2 bases, leaving 19 bases between the germline ends. Germline V gene sequence: CDR1 MGHRA, CDR2 YSYEKL. The CDR3 covers 18 residues. The CDR3 nucleotides are TGCGCCAGCAGCCAAGTTGGGGGGGCCAGGACCTCCACAGATACGCAGTATTTT. Translating gives CASSQVGGARTSTDTQYF.

The chain combines TRBV11-2 with TRBJ2-5; D assignment may be TRBD1 or TRBD2 (5 bases each). The CDR3 has 17 residues. Trimming removed 1 base at V and 1 base at J, with 16 bases between. The germline gives CDR1 SGHAT, CDR2 FQNNGV. DNA of the CDR3: TGTGCCAGCAGCTTAGCCGAGGGACCCAGGATCCAAGAGACCCAGTACTTC. Translated, it gives CASSLAEGPRIQETQYF. The whole variable domain, remainder taken from reference TRBV11-2 and TRBJ2-5, is EAGVAQSPRYKIIEKRQSVAFWCNPISGHATLYWYQQILGQGPKLLIQFQNNGVVDDSQLPKDRFSAERLKGVDSTLKIQPAKLEDSAVYLCASSLAEGPRIQETQYFGPGTRLLVL.

The rearrangement joins TRBV20-1 to TRBJ1-2; weak D call: TRBD1 (6 bases). The CDR3 has 14 amino acids. From germline, CDR1 is DFQATT and CDR2 SNEGSKA (reference sequence). Trimming took off 0 bases at V and 2 bases at J, with 10 bases between the two ends. The CDR3 DNA is TGCAGTGCTAGAGATTACGGACAGAACTATGGCTACACCTTC. It translates to CSARDYGQNYGYTF.

The V and J genes are TRBV27 and TRBJ2-4; 9 nucleotides line up with TRBD1. The trim removed 6 bases at V and 8 bases at J, leaving 8 bases unmatched. From germline, CDR1 is MNHEY and CDR2 SMNVEV (reference sequence). The CDR3 has 14 residues. CDR3 protein: CASRRDREVYIQYF. CDR3 DNA sequence: TGTGCCAGCAGGAGGGACAGGGAGGTATACATTCAGTACTTC.

This clonotype showed up just a few times. The chain recombines TRBV28 with TRBJ1-5, with D perhaps TRBD1 (5 bases). CDR3 length: 12 residues. Germline values: CDR1 MDHEN, CDR2 SYDVKM. Trimming took 6 bases from V and 5 from J, leaving 8 bases between them. CDR3 loop: CASRGRDQPQHF. CDR3 nucleotides: TGTGCCAGCAGGGGACGGGATCAGCCCCAGCATTTT.

To note about this clonotype: One end of the junction is discordant with germline, which a read error may explain. The chain couples TRBV7-7 to TRBJ2-3, with D hard to call. CDR1 SSHAT and CDR2 FNYEAQ come from the germline V gene (reference sequence). The CDR3 has 14 residues. CDR3 amino acids: CASNPLQASDTQYF. CDR3 bases: TGTGCTAGCAACCCCCTTCAGGCTAGTGATACGCAGTATTTT.

CDR3 nucleotides: TGTGCCATCGCCCAGGGGGATGGCTACACCTTC. This encodes CAIAQGDGYTF. This chain joins TRBV10-3 and TRBJ1-2; 7 bases line up with TRBD1. Trimming cost V 8 bases and J 6 bases; bases outside gene matches: 3. Germline V gene lookup returns CDR1 ENHRY and CDR2 SYGVKD. This CDR3 contains 11 residues.

The chain uses TRBV19 and TRBJ1-1, with D perhaps TRBD1 (5 bases). Germline V gene data show CDR1 as LNHDA and CDR2 as SQIVND (reference sequence). The CDR3 consists of 12 residues. V lost 6 bases to trimming and J lost 6 bases, with 11 bases between them. The CDR3 protein is CASSHGAPEAFF. In DNA, the CDR3 is TGTGCCAGTAGCCACGGGGCACCTGAAGCTTTCTTT.

Only a few counts were recorded for this clonotype. V is TRBV7-8 and J is TRBJ2-7, with D possibly being TRBD1 (6 bases). Germline lookup yields CDR1 SGHVS and CDR2 FQNEAQ. CDR3 length: 16 residues. With 2 bases removed from V and 3 bases from J, the gap between germline ends came to 17 bases. In nucleotides, the CDR3 is TGTGCCAGCAGCTTACCAGGGGCAGGGAGCGTCTACGAGCAGTACTTC. Translating gives CASSLPGAGSVYEQYF.

The chain couples TRBV7-6 to TRBJ2-2, with TRBD1 identical over 9 bases. V dropped 6 bases and J dropped 7; count of bases not matched to a gene: 9. The germline gives CDR1 SGHVS, CDR2 FNYEAQ. CDR3 size: 15 residues. This chain's CDR3 is CASRWTGAPGGELFF. The CDR3 nucleotides read TGTGCCAGCAGGTGGACAGGGGCCCCCGGCGGGGAGCTGTTTTTT.

Many counts were recorded for this clonotype. This chain uses TRBV7-2 with TRBJ1-6; a possible D gene is TRBD1 (6 bases). Germline lookup yields CDR1 SGHTA and CDR2 FQGNSA. V dropped 1 base and J dropped 10 bases, with 11 bases sitting between them. The CDR3 has 14 residues. The CDR3 DNA reads as TGTGCCAGCAGCTTAGGAACAGGGTCCTCACCCCTCCACTTT. Protein sequence: CASSLGTGSSPLHF.

The J gene is TRBJ1-3, the V gene TRBV5-1; 7 bases fit TRBD1. CDR3 length: 16 residues. Trimming at V came to 5 bases and at J to 3 bases, leaving 11 bases not matched to a gene. Germline loops: CDR1 SGHRS, CDR2 YFSETQ. The CDR3 DNA sequence: TGCGCCAGCAGTTTACAAAGACAGGGCCTTGGAAACACCATATATTTT. This encodes CASSLQRQGLGNTIYF.